This T cell receptor (beta chain) was captured in a study of vaccination effects on CD4 cells after COVID-19. Viral peptide pools were used in the ViraFEST assay to expand antigen-specific CD4+ T cells, and sequencing came afterward. Following culture for roughly 10 days, CD4+ T cells were isolated. PCR-confirmed SARS-CoV-2 infection occurred in the person between March and December 2020. Two-dose BNT162b2 or mRNA-1273 vaccination was given to participants. Each culture well received over 1.5 million PBMC. These cells were then cultured in IMDM with about 9.9 IU/ml IL-2 and around 9.6 ug/ml peptides. Repertoires were generated with immunoSEQ multiplex PCR, while TCRdb's copy carries only in-frame clones and drops some. Among about 13,000 clones listed, over 60% were seen once. V was clipped by 3 bases and J by 0 bases, with 12 bases between them. CDR3 length: 16 residues. The germline CDR1 and CDR2 sequences are KGHSH and LQKENI.

A word on this clone: What it binds is not known.

This sequence joins TRBV18 and TRBJ1-3; no clear D. Sequences were derived from CD4+ T cells from PBMCs cultured with HCoV-NL63 spike peptides, sampled after COVID-19 vaccination. This receptor was taken from a human donor who had a prior SARS-CoV-2 infection. DNA of the CDR3: TGTGCCAGCTCACCCCCCGGCGGGAGCTCTGGAAACACCATATATTTT. Its translation is CASSPPGGSSGNTIYF.